This TCR beta chain appears in the sequencing data of a study of identical twins. Findings of the study overall: Modelling underestimated the level of out-of-frame TCR alpha sharing observed in monozygotic twins.

This clonotype was picked up a small number of times. Its matching antigen is unknown. Per the germline V gene, CDR1 is MNHEY and CDR2 is SMNVEV (reference sequence). This CDR3 comprises 17 residues. Trimming shortened V by 7 bases and J by 3 bases, and 22 bases separated the two germline ends. TCRdb used MiXCR to reprocess the 5' RACE reads, holding one entry per CDR3 protein. The repertoire holds 1.5 million to 2 million distinct CDR3 sequences, with around 29% as singletons. Among all donors, each was a healthy Caucasian. The chain carries TRBV27 and TRBJ2-1; D might be TRBD1 or TRBD2, each matching 5 bases. The receptor comes from a newborn girl in good health. Sequencing was performed on cord blood. CDR3 bases: TGTGCCAGCACCACTTGGGGTGGGGGTACCTTCTACAATGAGCAGTTCTTC. Translation: CASTTWGGGTFYNEQFF.